The 22 T cell receptor beta chains below come from one sample, sequenced in a study of blood T cell repertoires in COVID-19. The protocol was immunoSEQ multiplex PCR, while the TCRdb copy is restricted to in-frame clones and leaves out a portion. The data contain 250,000 or so clones, 90% of them singletons. Sequencing input: peripheral blood. The receptors here all came from a woman in her fifties or sixties with COVID-19, enrolled during active disease.

J is TRBJ1-2 and V is TRBV7-3; 7 positions agree with TRBD1. This CDR3 is built from 14 residues. Germline loops: CDR1 SGHTA, CDR2 FQGTGA. J lost 8 bases, V lost 5 bases, and 11 bases had no gene match. CDR3 coding DNA: TGTGCCAGCAGCCCGGCTCGGACAGGCGGGGGCTACACCTTC. Amino acid sequence: CASSPARTGGGYTF.

The V gene is TRBV5-1, the J gene TRBJ2-7, with TRBD1 matching 11 bases. V dropped 4 bases and J dropped 5; count of bases not matched to a gene: 5. Germline lookup yields CDR1 SGHRS and CDR2 YFSETQ. This CDR3 has 14 amino acids. CDR3 amino acids: CASSGGTGGHEQYF. The CDR3 nucleotides read TGCGCCAGCAGCGGCGGGACAGGGGGGCACGAGCAGTACTTC.

The V gene is TRBV15, the J gene TRBJ1-2; a weak D match, TRBD1 (5 bases). Trimming took 0 bases from V and 7 from J, leaving 12 bases between them. This CDR3 has 14 amino acids. Germline V gene sequence: CDR1 LNHNV, CDR2 YYDKDF (reference sequence). The CDR3 DNA sequence: TGTGCCACCAGCAGAGATCGGGGGAGACCTGGCTACACCTTC. Protein product: CATSRDRGRPGYTF.

The chain combines TRBV10-3 with TRBJ1-5; D call uncertain. The length of the CDR3 is 13 residues. CDR1 is ENHRY and CDR2 is SYGVKD in the germline V gene. With 10 bases removed from V and 7 bases from J, the gap between germline ends came to 17 bases. In DNA, the CDR3 is TGTGCCACCCGGGCGGTAGAGGGCCAGCCCCAGCATTTT. Its translation: CATRAVEGQPQHF.

The chain links TRBV4-2 to TRBJ1-4; a possible D gene is TRBD1 (5 bases). This CDR3 region has 19 residues. Germline CDR1 is LGHNA and CDR2 is YNFKEQ. V was pared by 0 bases and J by 0 bases, with 17 bases between. CDR3 nucleotides: TGTGCCAGCAGCCAAGATCTGGGGGGGGGACCCGCAACTAATGAAAAACTGTTTTTT. Amino acid sequence: CASSQDLGGGPATNEKLFF.

The genes are TRBV2 and TRBJ1-6; D is possibly TRBD1 (5 bases). The CDR3 runs to 15 residues. Germline V gives CDR1 SNHLY, CDR2 FYNNEI. V was shortened by 1 base and J by 7 bases, with 11 bases between the two germline ends. CDR3 protein: CASSEVQGRNSPLHF. The CDR3 DNA sequence: TGTGCCAGCAGTGAAGTCCAGGGTCGGAATTCACCCCTCCACTTT.

CDR3 region: CASSLGVLATGELFF. For the CDR3, the DNA is TGTGCCAGCAGCTTAGGGGTTCTAGCCACCGGGGAGCTGTTTTTT. The V and J genes are TRBV7-2 and TRBJ2-2; tentatively, D is TRBD2 (5 bases). CDR1 and CDR2 (germline): SGHTA, FQGNSA. This CDR3 comprises 15 residues. Trimming pared 1 base from V and 4 bases from J, leaving 10 bases between.

The V and J genes are TRBV14 and TRBJ1-1, with TRBD1 identical over 11 bases. The CDR3 extends over 18 amino acids. Germline values: CDR1 SGHDN, CDR2 FVKESK. Trimming took 4 bases from V and 2 from J; bases not matched to a gene: 12. CDR3 sequence: CASSPGPGQGVINTEAFF. The DNA for the CDR3 is TGTGCCAGCAGCCCAGGACCGGGACAGGGGGTCATAAACACTGAAGCTTTCTTT.

The CDR3 is CASSLVRGGPSNEQFF. CDR3 nucleotides: TGTGCCAGCAGCTTAGTGAGGGGGGGCCCGTCTAATGAGCAGTTCTTC. The V and J genes are TRBV13 and TRBJ2-1; a possible D gene is TRBD2 (7 bases). The V gene's germline CDR1 is PRHDT and CDR2 FYEKMQ (reference sequence). The CDR3 sequence is 16 residues long. Trimming took off 1 base at V and 7 bases at J, with 17 bases between the two ends.

This chain joins TRBV7-8 and TRBJ2-7; 11 nucleotides agree with TRBD1. This CDR3 spans 15 amino acids. Germline trimming cut 2 bases from V and 5 bases from J; bases unmatched to any gene: 5. Per the germline V gene, CDR1 is SGHVS and CDR2 is FQNEAQ. The CDR3 DNA sequence: TGTGCCAGCAGCTTAATCTGGACAGGGGGCCACGAGCAGTACTTC. Translation: CASSLIWTGGHEQYF. Full variable domain (rest looked up from reference TRBV7-8 and TRBJ2-7): GAGVSQSPRYKVAKRGQDVALRCDPISGHVSLFWYQQALGQGPEFLTYFQNEAQLDKSGLPSDRFFAERPEGSVSTLKIQRTQQEDSAVYLCASSLIWTGGHEQYFGPGTRLTVT.

The chain links TRBV9 to TRBJ2-3; TRBD2 matches 10 bases. This CDR3 spans 16 amino acids. The V and J ends lost 0 bases and 5 bases, in that order; junction bases with no gene match: 6. The germline gives CDR1 SGDLS, CDR2 YYNGEE. CDR3 DNA sequence: TGTGCCAGCAGCGTAGTCCCAGCGGGGGGGATAGATACGCAGTATTTT. This sequence encodes CASSVVPAGGIDTQYF.

This clone was seen a single time. The gene calls are TRBV19 and TRBJ2-5, with 10 nucleotides matching TRBD2. Germline V lookup: CDR1 LNHDA, CDR2 SQIVND (reference sequence). The length of the CDR3 is 15 residues. The V gene end was trimmed by 1 base and the J gene end by 6 bases; junction bases not matched to a gene: 5. The CDR3 bases are TGTGCCAGTAGTATAGGTCCTAGCGGGGGACAGACCCAGTACTTC. Encoded protein: CASSIGPSGGQTQYF.

The chain joins TRBV15 to TRBJ2-3, with 8 bases identical to TRBD2. The J segment lost 13 bases and the V segment lost 0 bases, leaving 9 bases of the junction unmatched. This CDR3 contains 14 residues. Germline CDR1 reads LNHNV; CDR2 reads YYDKDF (reference sequence). The CDR3 DNA reads TGTGCCACCAGCAGAGACGAATCGGGGGGGCCCAAGTATTTT. It codes for CATSRDESGGPKYF.

This chain uses TRBV7-9 with TRBJ1-4; 7 positions agree with TRBD1. CDR3 size: 16 residues. V lost 4 bases, J lost 4 bases, and 9 bases stayed unmatched. From germline, CDR1 is SEHNR and CDR2 FQNEAQ (reference sequence). Here the CDR3 DNA reads TGTGCCAGCAGCTATGGGGACAGCCGCATTAATGAAAAACTGTTTTTT. Translating it yields CASSYGDSRINEKLFF. The complete variable domain, with remaining parts taken from reference TRBV7-9 and TRBJ1-4, reads DTGVSQNPRHKITKRGQNVTFRCDPISEHNRLYWYRQTLGQGPEFLTYFQNEAQLEKSRLLSDRFSAERPKGSFSTLEIQRTEQGDSAMYLCASSYGDSRINEKLFFGSGTQLSVL.

The chain combines TRBV10-3 with TRBJ1-1; D is possibly TRBD1 (5 bases). Trimming left V 6 bases short and J 1 base short, with 15 bases between. This CDR3 comprises 15 residues. The germline V gene has CDR1 ENHRY and CDR2 SYGVKD. The CDR3 loop is CAISAAQVQNTEAFF. The CDR3 DNA follows: TGTGCCATCAGCGCCGCACAGGTCCAGAACACTGAAGCTTTCTTT.

The chain combines TRBV5-4 with TRBJ2-3, with D tentatively TRBD2 (6 bases). V was cut by 4 bases and J by 0 bases, with 15 bases left in between. The length of the CDR3 is 16 residues. Germline loops: CDR1 SGHNT, CDR2 YYREEE (reference sequence). CDR3 nucleotide sequence: TGTGCCAGCAGCGCGGGGACGGGCGCTAGCACAGATACGCAGTATTTT. Translation: CASSAGTGASTDTQYF.

The V gene is TRBV5-1, the J gene TRBJ1-2, with D perhaps TRBD1 (6 bases). CDR1 is SGHRS and CDR2 is YFSETQ in the germline V gene. This CDR3 has 17 residues. With 6 bases removed from V and 4 bases from J, the gap between germline ends came to 25 bases. Here the CDR3 reads CASTGGAGATVGYGYTF. As DNA, the CDR3 is TGCGCCAGCACCGGTGGGGCAGGGGCCACGGTCGGCTATGGCTACACCTTC.

This clone was detected only once. In DNA, the CDR3 is TGTGCCAGCAGTACGAACAGGGTGGCCTCCTACGAGCAGTACTTC. As protein: CASSTNRVASYEQYF. V is TRBV27 and J is TRBJ2-7; D possibly corresponds to TRBD1 (6 bases). This CDR3 has 15 amino acids. CDR1 and CDR2 from the germline V gene are MNHEY and SMNVEV (reference sequence). Trimming removed 5 bases from V and 0 bases from J, with 14 bases in between.

The V call is TRBV7-2, the J call TRBJ1-2; 10 nucleotides match TRBD1. V shed 5 bases, J shed 7 bases, and the junction held 10 bases outside the gene matches. The length of the CDR3 is 15 residues. Germline CDR1 is SGHTA and CDR2 is FQGNSA. The CDR3 protein is CASSHPRGTGAGYTF. The CDR3 DNA is TGTGCCAGCAGCCACCCCCGGGGGACAGGGGCTGGCTACACCTTC.

V is TRBV6-5 and J is TRBJ2-2; weak D call: TRBD1 (6 bases). Germline loops: CDR1 MNHEY, CDR2 SVGAGI. The CDR3 contains 15 residues. V lost 5 bases and J 1 base, leaving 11 bases between the germline ends. CDR3 nucleotide sequence: TGTGCCAGCAGTATATCGACAGGGAACACCGGGGAGCTGTTTTTT. Protein: CASSISTGNTGELFF.

This clone was seen just once. The chain is built from TRBV6-2 or TRBV6-3 and TRBJ2-5; the D is unclear. In germline, CDR1 is MNHEY, CDR2 SVGEGT. The V end lost 6 bases, the J end lost 3 bases, and 14 bases lay between the germline ends. This CDR3 is built from 14 residues. The CDR3, as DNA: TGTGCCAGCAGCCCTCCAGGCCGCAAAGAGACCCAGTACTTC. It yields the protein CASSPPGRKETQYF.

The chain uses TRBV18 and TRBJ2-7, with D perhaps TRBD1 (6 bases). Germline V gives CDR1 KGHSH, CDR2 LQKENI. CDR3 size: 16 residues. V lost 0 bases to trimming and J lost 3 bases, with 15 bases between them. CDR3 in amino acids: CASSPPTGTTFYEQYF. In DNA form, the CDR3 reads TGTGCCAGCTCACCACCAACAGGGACAACCTTCTACGAGCAGTACTTC.